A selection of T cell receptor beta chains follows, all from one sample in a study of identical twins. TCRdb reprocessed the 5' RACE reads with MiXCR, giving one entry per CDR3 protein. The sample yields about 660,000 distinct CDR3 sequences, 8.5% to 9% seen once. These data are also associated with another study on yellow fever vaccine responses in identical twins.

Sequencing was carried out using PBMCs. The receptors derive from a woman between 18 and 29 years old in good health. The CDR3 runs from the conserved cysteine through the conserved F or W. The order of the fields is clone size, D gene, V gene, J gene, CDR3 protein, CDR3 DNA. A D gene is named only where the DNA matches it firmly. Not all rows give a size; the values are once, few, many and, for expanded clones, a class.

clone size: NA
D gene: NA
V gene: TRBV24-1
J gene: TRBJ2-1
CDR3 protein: CATSDFDPISYNEQFF
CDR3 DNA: TGTGCCACCAGTGATTTTGACCCGATCTCCTACAATGAGCAGTTCTTC

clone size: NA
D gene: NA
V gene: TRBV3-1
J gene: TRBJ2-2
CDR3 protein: CASSPADRNTGELFF
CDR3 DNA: TGTGCCAGCAGCCCCGCGGACAGGAACACCGGGGAGCTGTTTTTT

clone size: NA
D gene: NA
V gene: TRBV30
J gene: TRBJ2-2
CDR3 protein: CAWSATGSVVELFF
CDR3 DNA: TGTGCCTGGAGTGCGACAGGAAGCGTCGTGGAGCTGTTTTTT

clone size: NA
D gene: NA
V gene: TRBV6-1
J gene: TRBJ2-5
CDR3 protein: CASSGVETQYF
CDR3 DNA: TGTGCCAGCAGTGGAGTCGAGACCCAGTACTTC

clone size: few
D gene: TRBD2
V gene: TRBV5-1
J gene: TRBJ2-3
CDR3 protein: CASSRTSVADTQYF
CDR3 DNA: TGCGCCAGCAGCCGGACTAGCGTGGCAGATACGCAGTATTTT

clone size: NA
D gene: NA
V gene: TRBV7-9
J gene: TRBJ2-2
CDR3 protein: CASSSNSPGEMAGELFF
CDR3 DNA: TGTGCCAGCAGCTCGAATAGTCCAGGGGAAATGGCCGGGGAGCTGTTTTTT

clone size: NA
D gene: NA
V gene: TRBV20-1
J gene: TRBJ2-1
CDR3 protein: CSAPRALPGASEFF
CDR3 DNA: TGCAGTGCCCCGAGAGCCCTCCCCGGGGCTAGCGAGTTCTTC

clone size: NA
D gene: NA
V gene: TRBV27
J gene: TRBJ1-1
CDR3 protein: CASSRMTPREDTEAFF
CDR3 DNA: TGTGCCAGCAGTCGGATGACACCCCGAGAGGACACTGAAGCTTTCTTT

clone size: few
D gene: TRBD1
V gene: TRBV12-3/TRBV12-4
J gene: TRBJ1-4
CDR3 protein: CASSPTPFGQGVEKLFF
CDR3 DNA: TGTGCCAGCAGCCCCACCCCCTTTGGACAGGGTGTTGAAAAACTGTTTTTT

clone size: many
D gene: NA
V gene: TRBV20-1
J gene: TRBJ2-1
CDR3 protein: CSARTGGDNEQFF
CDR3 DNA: TGCAGTGCTAGAACAGGGGGGGACAATGAGCAGTTCTTC

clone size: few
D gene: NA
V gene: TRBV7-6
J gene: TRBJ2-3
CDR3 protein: CASSLAATRTDTQYF
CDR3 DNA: TGTGCCAGCAGCTTAGCCGCCACACGCACAGATACGCAGTATTTT

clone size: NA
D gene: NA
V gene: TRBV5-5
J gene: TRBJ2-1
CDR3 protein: CASSFEGGNEQFF
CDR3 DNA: TGTGCCAGCAGCTTTGAGGGTGGGAATGAGCAGTTCTTC